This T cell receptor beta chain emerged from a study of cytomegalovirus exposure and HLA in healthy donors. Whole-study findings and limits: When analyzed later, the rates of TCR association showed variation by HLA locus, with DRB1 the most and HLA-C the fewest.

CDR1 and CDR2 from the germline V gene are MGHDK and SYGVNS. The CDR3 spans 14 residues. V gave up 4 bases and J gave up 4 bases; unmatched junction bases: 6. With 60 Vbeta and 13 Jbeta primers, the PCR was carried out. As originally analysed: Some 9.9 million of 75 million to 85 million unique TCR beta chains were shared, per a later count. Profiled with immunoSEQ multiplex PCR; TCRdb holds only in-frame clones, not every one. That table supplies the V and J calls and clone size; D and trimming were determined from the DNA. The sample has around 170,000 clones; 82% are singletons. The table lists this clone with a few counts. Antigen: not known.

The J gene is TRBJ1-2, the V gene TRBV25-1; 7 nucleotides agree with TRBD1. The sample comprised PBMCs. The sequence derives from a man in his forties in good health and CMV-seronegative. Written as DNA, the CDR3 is TGTGCCAGCAGTGTGGAGGGGGCGCGCTATGGCTACACCTTC. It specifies CASSVEGARYGYTF.